Shown below are 8 T cell receptor beta chains from a single sample sequenced in a study of blood T cells in healthy people across ages. Next came a second PCR, run for about 6 to 11 cycles, which used a sample-barcoded 5' primer along with a J-beta primer mix. TCRdb re-analysed the 5' RACE reads in MiXCR, keeping a single row per CDR3 protein. This sample has roughly 800,000 distinct CDR3 sequences, with roughly 64% found just once. Material: blood. Receptors originate from a man younger than 45 in good health.

The chain has TRBV5-6 and TRBJ1-5, with 7 nucleotides matching TRBD1. V trimming: 1 base; J trimming: 4 bases; junction bases outside the gene matches: 5. This CDR3 is built from 15 residues. The germline V gene has CDR1 SGHDT and CDR2 YYEEEE. The CDR3 DNA reads TGTGCCAGCAGCTTGTTGGGGACAGTAAATCAGCCCCAGCATTTT. Its protein is CASSLLGTVNQPQHF.

The chain has TRBV11-2 and TRBJ2-6, with unresolved D. CDR3 length equals 13 residues. Germline CDR1 and CDR2: SGHAT and FQNNGV. The V and J ends lost 5 bases and 6 bases respectively, with 8 bases between them. DNA of the CDR3: TGTGCCAGCAGCCCCACTCTGGCCAACGTCCTGACTTTC. Translation gives CASSPTLANVLTF.

This clonotype was picked up a small number of times. This sequence joins TRBV7-9 and TRBJ2-4; D is perhaps TRBD2 (6 bases). With 4 bases removed from V and 1 base from J, the gap between germline ends came to 11 bases. This CDR3 region has 15 residues. The germline CDR1 and CDR2 sequences are SEHNR and FQNEAQ (reference sequence). This CDR3 reads CASSSIRGAKNIQYF. The CDR3 nucleotides read TGTGCCAGCAGCTCTATTCGGGGGGCCAAAAACATTCAGTACTTC.

This clonotype was recorded a few times. The chain joins TRBV5-1 to TRBJ2-5; 7 positions match TRBD2. Germline CDR1 reads SGHRS; CDR2 reads YFSETQ. The CDR3 has 15 amino acids. Germline trimming cut 4 bases from V and 0 bases from J; bases unmatched to any gene: 6. The CDR3 region is CASSVVSGNQETQYF. In DNA, the CDR3 is TGCGCCAGCAGCGTCGTAAGCGGGAACCAAGAGACCCAGTACTTC.

The CDR3 here is CASCRDRGLGYTF. Written as DNA, the CDR3 is TGTGCCAGTTGCCGGGACAGGGGGCTTGGCTACACCTTC. The chain links TRBV6-2 or TRBV6-3 to TRBJ1-2, with 12 nucleotides matching TRBD1. The CDR3 runs to 13 residues. Looked up from germline, CDR1 is MNHEY and CDR2 is SVGEGT. V lost 9 bases and J lost 7; bases outside the gene matches: 6.

The chain combines TRBV4-2 with TRBJ2-4; 10 bases are a match to TRBD2. CDR3 size: 16 residues. Per the germline V gene, CDR1 is LGHNA and CDR2 is YNFKEQ. The J segment lost 0 bases and the V segment lost 1 base, leaving 0 bases of the junction unmatched. CDR3 in DNA: TGTGCCAGCAGCCAAGGACTAGCGGGAGCCAAAAACATTCAGTACTTC. This gives the protein CASSQGLAGAKNIQYF.

This chain uses TRBV20-1 with TRBJ2-7, with a tentative D call TRBD2 (6 bases). There are 11 residues in the CDR3. Germline V gene data show CDR1 as DFQATT and CDR2 as SNEGSKA (reference sequence). V shed 1 base and J shed 7 bases, with 8 bases lying between them. CDR3: CSARVGGEQYF. For the CDR3, the DNA is TGCAGTGCTAGAGTGGGGGGTGAGCAGTACTTC.

The rearrangement links TRBV25-1 to TRBJ2-1; D may be TRBD2 (7 bases). V lost 6 bases and J lost 4, with 16 bases in between. CDR1 MGHDK and CDR2 SYGVNS come from the germline V gene. CDR3 length equals 15 residues. The CDR3 bases are TGTGCCAGCAGAGCCCCCCGGGGGGCGTACAATGAGCAGTTCTTC. Amino acids: CASRAPRGAYNEQFF.